This passage covers 8 T cell receptor beta chains from one sample sequenced in a study of T cell clonotyping in hematopoietic cell transplantation. Profiled with immunoSEQ multiplex PCR; TCRdb holds only in-frame clones, not every one. Among about 4,200 clones listed, 60% to 85% were seen once. The sequences come from peripheral blood mononuclear cells, collected 100 days after allogeneic stem cell transplant. The source is a male patient in his fifties who had an allogeneic stem cell transplant from an unrelated donor, so the T cells may come from the graft donor. Some clones in this sample may be carry-over from other donors' samples.

The V and J genes are TRBV6-5 and TRBJ2-2; D uncertain. CDR3 length: 15 residues. The germline V and J ends were trimmed by 0 bases and 4 bases, with 9 bases remaining between them. Germline CDR1 is MNHEY and CDR2 is SVGAGI. The CDR3 sequence: CASSYSFFGTGELFF. The CDR3 DNA is TGTGCCAGCAGTTACTCGTTCTTCGGCACCGGGGAGCTGTTTTTT.

This clone was counted once. This chain links TRBV28 with TRBJ2-7; D tentatively fits TRBD1 or TRBD2 (5 bases each). V was pared by 5 bases and J by 0 bases, with 14 bases between. Per the germline V gene, CDR1 is MDHEN and CDR2 is SYDVKM. This CDR3 region has 15 residues. CDR3 sequence: CASSSGTKSSYEQYF. In DNA, the CDR3 is TGTGCCAGCAGTAGTGGGACCAAGAGCTCCTACGAGCAGTACTTC.

V usage is TRBV10-3 and J usage is TRBJ2-5, with 8 nucleotides matching TRBD1. The germline V gene encodes CDR1 ENHRY and CDR2 SYGVKD. The CDR3 is 13 residues long. Trimming removed 6 bases from V and 4 bases from J; junction bases left unmatched: 4. The CDR3 loop is CAISQGAGETQYF. CDR3 sequence (DNA): TGTGCCATCAGCCAGGGGGCTGGAGAGACCCAGTACTTC.

V gene TRBV5-4 combines with J gene TRBJ1-1; D remains unclear. The CDR3 contains 13 residues. Germline assignment: CDR1 SGHNT and CDR2 YYREEE (reference sequence). V lost 1 base, J lost 6 bases, and 10 bases lay in between. Written as DNA, the CDR3 is TGTGCCAGCAGCTTGTGGGGATACCCTGAAGCTTTCTTT. Amino acid sequence: CASSLWGYPEAFF.

The sample holds one count of this clone. The chain joins TRBV18 to TRBJ2-7; 9 bases match TRBD1. The ends lost 2 bases at V and 2 bases at J; junction bases unmatched: 7. Germline values: CDR1 KGHSH, CDR2 LQKENI. The CDR3 is 16 amino acids. CDR3 sequence: CASSPNPGQGPYEQYF. In DNA, the CDR3 is TGTGCCAGCTCACCAAATCCGGGACAGGGACCCTACGAGCAGTACTTC.

The V and J genes are TRBV2 and TRBJ2-3; the match to TRBD2 covers 9 bases. V lost 8 bases, J lost 6 bases, and 9 bases stayed unmatched. Germline V lookup: CDR1 SNHLY, CDR2 FYNNEI. CDR3 length: 14 amino acids. The CDR3 DNA follows: TGTGCCAGCTTAAGACTAGCGGCATTCGATACGCAGTATTTT. Encoded protein: CASLRLAAFDTQYF.

V usage is TRBV4-1 and J usage is TRBJ2-7; 7 bases map to TRBD1. This CDR3 is built from 14 residues. Losses at the gene ends were 1 base for V and 3 bases for J; bases not matched to a gene: 3. The germline V gene encodes CDR1 MGHRA and CDR2 YSYEKL. The CDR3 loop is CASSQGGGHYEQYF. DNA for the CDR3: TGCGCCAGCAGCCAAGGAGGGGGCCACTACGAGCAGTACTTC.

The chain uses TRBV5-1 and TRBJ1-2, with D unresolved. The CDR3 runs 14 residues. Germline assignment: CDR1 SGHRS and CDR2 YFSETQ. Trimming removed 3 bases at V and 3 bases at J, with 12 bases between. The CDR3 DNA is TGCGCCAGCAGCTCCCTAAGCGGAGACTATGGCTACACCTTC. This gives the protein CASSSLSGDYGYTF.